Shown below are 21 T cell receptor beta chains from a single sample sequenced in a study of T cell responses to AZD1222 COVID-19 vaccine. Libraries were prepared by immunoSEQ multiplex PCR; TCRdb keeps only in-frame clonotypes and omits some of them. Here the sample spans about 94,000 clones, more than 75% being singletons. The sequences come from peripheral blood, collected 28 days after the second AZD1222 dose. These receptors all stem from an adult who received the AZD1222 COVID-19 vaccine.

The J gene is TRBJ1-3, the V gene TRBV15, with D maybe TRBD1 (5 bases). With 4 bases removed from V and 0 bases from J, the gap between germline ends came to 13 bases. This CDR3 has 16 residues. CDR1 is LNHNV, CDR2 YYDKDF, per germline (reference sequence). The chain's CDR3 is CATSTLEGISGNTIYF. DNA for the CDR3: TGTGCCACCAGCACTCTAGAGGGGATCTCTGGAAACACCATATATTTT.

V and J are TRBV6-6 and TRBJ1-5; D unclear. CDR1 and CDR2 from the germline V gene are MNHNY and SVGAGI (reference sequence). This CDR3 has 14 amino acids. Trimming stripped 7 bases from V and 3 bases from J, with 13 bases between. CDR3: CASMKGQNNQPQHF. The DNA for the CDR3 is TGTGCCAGCATGAAAGGGCAGAACAATCAGCCCCAGCATTTT.

The chain recombines TRBV28 with TRBJ2-3, with 13 bases matching TRBD2. The CDR3 runs to 16 residues. The V and J ends lost 6 bases and 4 bases, in that order; junction bases with no gene match: 7. CDR1 and CDR2 from the germline V gene are MDHEN and SYDVKM. The CDR3 sequence: CASRAGLAGRADTQYF. CDR3 bases: TGTGCCAGCAGAGCGGGACTAGCGGGACGCGCAGATACGCAGTATTTT.

V and J are TRBV5-4 and TRBJ2-7, with D perhaps matching TRBD2 (5 bases). The CDR3 extends over 16 amino acids. The germline V gene has CDR1 SGHNT and CDR2 YYREEE (reference sequence). The V end was cut by 0 bases, the J end by 0 bases, with 13 bases between. CDR3 nucleotides: TGTGCCAGCAGCTTGGGAGCGGCGGCGTCCTCCTACGAGCAGTACTTC. This codes for CASSLGAAASSYEQYF.

A single count supports this clone. The chain couples TRBV11-2 to TRBJ2-7; TRBD1 matches 8 bases. The CDR3 runs to 16 residues. With 2 bases clipped from V and 2 bases from J, the junction kept 8 bases outside the gene matches. Germline V CDR1 and CDR2: SGHAT, FQNNGV. The CDR3 DNA reads TGTGCCAGCAGCTTAAACACCGGGACAGGTGCCTACGAGCAGTACTTC. It specifies CASSLNTGTGAYEQYF.

This chain links TRBV6-1 with TRBJ2-7; 7 nucleotides agree with TRBD1. CDR3 length equals 13 residues. The germline CDR1 and CDR2 sequences are MNHNS and SASEGT. J was trimmed by 3 bases and V by 3 bases; bases with no gene match: 2. CDR3 nucleotide sequence: TGTGCCAGCAGTGACAGGGGGAACTACGAGCAGTACTTC. This encodes CASSDRGNYEQYF.

The gene calls are TRBV18 and TRBJ1-5, with TRBD1 identical over 12 bases. Germline V CDR1 and CDR2: KGHSH, LQKENI. V was clipped by 2 bases and J by 1 base; unmatched bases: 3. The CDR3 sequence is 17 residues long. The CDR3 protein is CASSPGTGGFSNQPQHF. CDR3 nucleotides: TGTGCCAGCTCACCAGGGACAGGGGGCTTCAGCAATCAGCCCCAGCATTTT.

V gene TRBV18 combines with J gene TRBJ1-6; tentatively, D is TRBD1 (5 bases). Germline V gene sequence: CDR1 KGHSH, CDR2 LQKENI. The length of the CDR3 is 14 residues. V gave up 5 bases and J gave up 10 bases, with 15 bases separating them. The CDR3 loop is CASSTSGGESPLHF. The CDR3 DNA follows: TGTGCCAGCTCAACTTCGGGGGGGGAGTCACCCCTCCACTTT.

For this clone: The junction departs from germline at one end; a sequencing error may be responsible. The chain is built from TRBV5-6 and TRBJ2-1; 12 bases match TRBD1. The CDR3 contains 14 residues. CDR1 SGHDT and CDR2 YYEEEE come from the germline V gene. The CDR3 coding sequence is TGTGCCAGCAGCTTCCCCGGGACAGGGGGCGGCTCGATCTTC. It yields the protein CASSFPGTGGGSIF.

This rearrangement joins TRBV4-2 to TRBJ1-1, with D perhaps TRBD1 (6 bases). CDR1 is LGHNA, CDR2 YNFKEQ, per germline. The CDR3 length is 16 residues. V shed 1 base and J shed 0 bases, with 12 bases lying between them. The CDR3 sequence: CASSQGFQGLNTEAFF. The CDR3 bases are TGTGCCAGCAGCCAAGGGTTTCAGGGGTTGAACACTGAAGCTTTCTTT.

This clone was seen a handful of times. The rearrangement uses TRBV6-1 and TRBJ1-5; 7 bases fit TRBD1. The CDR3 loop spans 19 amino acids. Germline V lookup: CDR1 MNHNS, CDR2 SASEGT. V was clipped by 1 base and J by 0 bases; unmatched bases: 12. The CDR3 is CASSEEGTVDLYSNQPQHF. CDR3 DNA: TGTGCCAGCAGTGAAGAGGGGACAGTTGACCTATATAGCAATCAGCCCCAGCATTTT.

This chain links TRBV28 with TRBJ2-5; 9 nucleotides match TRBD1. This CDR3 is 15 amino acids long. Germline trimming cut 6 bases from V and 1 base from J; bases unmatched to any gene: 6. Germline assignment: CDR1 MDHEN and CDR2 SYDVKM. The CDR3 DNA sequence: TGTGCCAGCAGCGTTCCGGGACAGGGCCAAGAGACCCAGTACTTC. Encoded protein: CASSVPGQGQETQYF.

The chain combines TRBV11-3 with TRBJ2-7; maybe TRBD2 (7 bases). The germline V and J ends were trimmed by 6 bases and 4 bases, with 16 bases remaining between them. CDR3 length equals 14 residues. Germline CDR1 SGHNT, CDR2 YENEEA. CDR3 bases: TGTGCCAGCAGTCGGCCAGGGGAGGGGTACGAGCAGTACTTC. It translates to CASSRPGEGYEQYF. The variable domain in full, with the rest retrieved from reference TRBV11-3 and TRBJ2-7, is EAGVVQSPRYKIIEKKQPVAFWCNPISGHNTLYWYLQNLGQGPELLIRYENEEAVDDSQLPKDRFSAERLKGVDSTLKIQPAELGDSAVYLCASSRPGEGYEQYFGPGTRLTVT.

CDR3 bases: TGCGCCAGCAGCTTCCGGGGGGCAGGTACAGATACGCAGTATTTT. It is translated as CASSFRGAGTDTQYF. The rearrangement uses TRBV5-1 and TRBJ2-3; TRBD2 is a possible D gene (7 bases). V dropped 2 bases and J dropped 3 bases, with 13 bases sitting between them. Germline CDR1 reads SGHRS; CDR2 reads YFSETQ. The CDR3 consists of 15 residues.

This clone appeared once. This chain joins TRBV11-2 and TRBJ1-1; D is uncertain. The CDR3 consists of 13 residues. Between the trimmed V and J ends, which lost 5 bases and 1 base, there was a span of 8 bases. Germline CDR1 reads SGHAT; CDR2 reads FQNNGV. For the CDR3, the DNA is TGTGCCAGCAGCCAAGAGACGAACACTGAAGCTTTCTTT. It encodes CASSQETNTEAFF.

The J gene is TRBJ1-2, the V gene TRBV7-8; possible D gene TRBD1, 6 bases. There are 14 residues in the CDR3. V gave up 5 bases and J gave up 1 base, with 11 bases separating them. Germline V gene lookup returns CDR1 SGHVS and CDR2 FQNEAQ. CDR3 nucleotide sequence: TGTGCCAGCAGCCTAACAGGGAATAACTATGGCTACACCTTC. This codes for CASSLTGNNYGYTF.

The CDR3, as DNA: TGTGCCAGCAGCCAAGAAAAGTTAGGCGAGAGACAGGAGATAGAGACCCAGTACTTC. Encoded protein: CASSQEKLGERQEIETQYF. The V and J genes are TRBV3-1 (or the pseudogene TRBV3-2) and TRBJ2-5; a weak D match, TRBD1 (6 bases). Trimming removed 0 bases from V and 4 bases from J, with 24 bases in between. Germline V lookup: CDR1 LGHDT, CDR2 YNNKEL (reference sequence). The CDR3 extends over 19 amino acids.

This clone appeared a single time. V is TRBV7-9 and J is TRBJ1-2; D perhaps matches TRBD1 (6 bases). Germline CDR1 reads SEHNR; CDR2 reads FQNEAQ (reference sequence). The germline V and J ends were trimmed by 3 bases and 7 bases, with 9 bases remaining between them. This CDR3 spans 12 amino acids. The CDR3 DNA is TGTGCCAGCAGCTTGGGGGCGCCTGGCTACACCTTC. It is translated as CASSLGAPGYTF.

The V gene is TRBV6-5, the J gene TRBJ2-7, with D hard to call. This CDR3 spans 12 amino acids. Germline-derived CDR1 and CDR2 are MNHEY and SVGAGI. V was trimmed by 6 bases and J by 3 bases, leaving 9 bases between them. In DNA, the CDR3 is TGTGCCAGCAGCCAACGCAACTACGAGCAGTACTTC. Protein: CASSQRNYEQYF.

The chain joins TRBV5-1 to TRBJ2-7, with D perhaps being TRBD1 or TRBD2 (5 bases each). V lost 0 bases to trimming and J lost 2 bases, with 12 bases between them. From germline, CDR1 is SGHRS and CDR2 YFSETQ. The CDR3 has 15 residues. CDR3 coding DNA: TGCGCCAGCAGCTTGGTTCTCGGGGACCCCTACGAGCAGTACTTC. Translating it yields CASSLVLGDPYEQYF.

This clone has only one observation. J is TRBJ1-6 and V is TRBV6-5; 9 bases are a match to TRBD1. V dropped 5 bases and J dropped 7; count of bases not matched to a gene: 3. The V gene's germline CDR1 is MNHEY and CDR2 SVGAGI. The CDR3 is 14 residues long. The CDR3 sequence is CASSPQGANSPLHF. The CDR3 nucleotides are TGTGCCAGCAGTCCACAGGGGGCGAATTCACCCCTCCACTTT.